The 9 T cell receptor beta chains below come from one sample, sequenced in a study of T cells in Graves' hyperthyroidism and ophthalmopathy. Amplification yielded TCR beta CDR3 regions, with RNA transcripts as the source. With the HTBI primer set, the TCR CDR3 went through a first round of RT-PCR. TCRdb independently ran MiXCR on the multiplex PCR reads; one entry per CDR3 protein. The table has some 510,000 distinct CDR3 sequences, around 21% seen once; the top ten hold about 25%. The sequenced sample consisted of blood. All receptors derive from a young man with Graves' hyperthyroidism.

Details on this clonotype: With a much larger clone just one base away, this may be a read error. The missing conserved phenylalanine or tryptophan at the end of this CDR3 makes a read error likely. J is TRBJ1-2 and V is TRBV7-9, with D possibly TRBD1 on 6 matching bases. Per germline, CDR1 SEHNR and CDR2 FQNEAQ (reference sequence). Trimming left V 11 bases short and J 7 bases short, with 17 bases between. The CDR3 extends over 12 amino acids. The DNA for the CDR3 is TGTGCCGCGGATCCGGGGGGGCTTGGCTACACCCTC. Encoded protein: CAADPGGLGYTL.

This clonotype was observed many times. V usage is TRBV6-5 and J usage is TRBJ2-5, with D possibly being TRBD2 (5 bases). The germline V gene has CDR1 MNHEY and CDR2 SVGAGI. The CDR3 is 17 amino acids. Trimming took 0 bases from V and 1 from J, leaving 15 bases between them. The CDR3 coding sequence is TGTGCCAGCAGTTACTCGAATTCACTAGACGTCCAAGAGACCCAGTACTTC. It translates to CASSYSNSLDVQETQYF.

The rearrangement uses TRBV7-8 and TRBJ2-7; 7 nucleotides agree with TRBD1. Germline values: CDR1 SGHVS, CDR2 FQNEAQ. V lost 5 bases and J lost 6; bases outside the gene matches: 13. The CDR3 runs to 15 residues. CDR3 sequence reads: CASSQMTGTLFEQYF. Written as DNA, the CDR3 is TGTGCCAGCAGCCAAATGACAGGGACCTTGTTCGAGCAGTACTTC.

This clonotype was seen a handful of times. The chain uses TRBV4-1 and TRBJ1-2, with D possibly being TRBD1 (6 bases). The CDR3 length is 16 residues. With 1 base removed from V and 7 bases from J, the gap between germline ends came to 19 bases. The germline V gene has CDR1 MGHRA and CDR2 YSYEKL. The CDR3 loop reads CASSQGAPGGDLGYTF. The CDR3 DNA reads TGCGCCAGCAGCCAAGGGGCCCCCGGGGGCGACCTTGGCTACACCTTC.

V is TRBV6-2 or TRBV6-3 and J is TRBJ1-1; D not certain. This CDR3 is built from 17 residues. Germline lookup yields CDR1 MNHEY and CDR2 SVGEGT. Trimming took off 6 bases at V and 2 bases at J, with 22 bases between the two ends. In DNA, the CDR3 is TGTGCCAGCAGGGGTCTCTCACGGAGTTGGGAAAACACTGAAGCTTTCTTT. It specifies CASRGLSRSWENTEAFF.

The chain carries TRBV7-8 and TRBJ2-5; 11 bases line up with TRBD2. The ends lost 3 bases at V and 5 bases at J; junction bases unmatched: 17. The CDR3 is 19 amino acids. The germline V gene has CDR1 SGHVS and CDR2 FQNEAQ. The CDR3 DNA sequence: TGTGCCAGCAGCTTTATCCCCCCAGGACTAGCGGGCCCCCGGGAGACCCAGTACTTC. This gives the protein CASSFIPPGLAGPRETQYF.

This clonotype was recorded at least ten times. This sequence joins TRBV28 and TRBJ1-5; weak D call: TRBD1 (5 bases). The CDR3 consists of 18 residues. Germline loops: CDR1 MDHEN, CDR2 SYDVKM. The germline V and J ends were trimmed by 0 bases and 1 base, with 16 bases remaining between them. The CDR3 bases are TGTGCCAGCAGTTTATGGGAGGTGAAGGGGAAAAGCAATCAGCCCCAGCATTTT. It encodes CASSLWEVKGKSNQPQHF.

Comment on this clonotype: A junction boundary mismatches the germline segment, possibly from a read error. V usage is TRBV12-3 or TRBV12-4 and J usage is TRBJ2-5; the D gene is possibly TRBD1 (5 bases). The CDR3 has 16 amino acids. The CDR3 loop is CASSLSGAGLQEAQYF. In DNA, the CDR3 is TGTGCCAGCAGTTTAAGTGGAGCAGGGCTCCAAGAGGCCCAGTACTTC.

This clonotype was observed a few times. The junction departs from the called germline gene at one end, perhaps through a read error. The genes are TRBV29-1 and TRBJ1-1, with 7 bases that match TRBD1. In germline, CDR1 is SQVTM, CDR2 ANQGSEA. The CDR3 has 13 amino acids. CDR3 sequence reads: CSSYGTASTEACF. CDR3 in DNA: TGCAGCTCATATGGGACAGCCTCTACTGAAGCTTGCTTT.